This TCR beta chain is from a study of T-cell reconstitution after alpha-beta-depleted transplantation in children. Unique molecular identifiers were used in preparing the TCRbeta library. TCRdb reprocessed the PCR reads with MiXCR, giving one entry per CDR3 protein. Here the sample spans approximately 630,000 distinct CDR3 sequences, less than 15% being singletons. Looked up from germline, CDR1 is DFQATT and CDR2 is SNEGSKA (reference sequence). V was pared by 5 bases and J by 1 base, with 11 bases between. This CDR3 has 13 amino acids. This clonotype was counted at least ten times. The target antigen is unknown. Points from the study as a whole: High day-60 TCRbeta diversity in some patients came from surviving recipient T cells and thymic progenitors. Reportedly, only several hundred clones from non-depleted graft cells drove alpha-beta T-cell counts at about two months.

The V gene is TRBV20-1, the J gene TRBJ2-5, with D maybe TRBD2 (6 bases). The sample consisted of PBMCs, taken before TCRalphabeta/CD19-depleted stem cell transplant. This receptor was identified in a girl aged 2-10 years with congenital amegakaryocytic thrombocytopenia, due to receive a stem cell transplant. The CDR3 DNA reads as TGCAGTGCTCAGGGACTCAGCCAAGAGACCCAGTACTTC. Translation gives CSAQGLSQETQYF.